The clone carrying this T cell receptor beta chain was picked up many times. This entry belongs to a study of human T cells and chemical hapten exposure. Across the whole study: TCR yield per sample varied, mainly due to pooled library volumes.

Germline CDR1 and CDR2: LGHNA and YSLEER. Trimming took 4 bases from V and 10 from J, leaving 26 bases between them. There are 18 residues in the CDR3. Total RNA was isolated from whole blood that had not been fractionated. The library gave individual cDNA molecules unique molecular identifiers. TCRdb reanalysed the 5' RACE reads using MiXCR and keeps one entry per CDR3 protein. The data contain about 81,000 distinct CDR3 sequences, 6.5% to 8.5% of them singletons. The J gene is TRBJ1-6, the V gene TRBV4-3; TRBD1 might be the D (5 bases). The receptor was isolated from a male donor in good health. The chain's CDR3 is CASSPNVPLGGSRSPLHF. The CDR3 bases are TGCGCCAGCAGCCCTAACGTTCCCCTTGGGGGGAGTAGGTCACCCCTCCACTTT.